This T cell receptor (beta chain) comes out of a study of response to subunit inactivated influenza vaccine. CDR1 is LNHNV, CDR2 YYDKDF, per germline (reference sequence). The CDR3 spans 12 residues. The V and J ends lost 5 bases and 5 bases respectively, with 9 bases between them. TCRdb processed the RT-PCR reads anew with MiXCR; each CDR3 protein has one entry. The sample lists just under 550,000 distinct CDR3 sequences, under 25% occurring once. This clonotype was counted between two and nine times. These data were likewise used in another study, on T cells expressing NK-cell markers. From that study: The TCR beta cDNA came from 5'RACE template switching with UMIs.

The input for sequencing was CD4+ T cells sorted from PBMCs, taken 11 to 12 days after vaccination. This chain uses TRBV15 with TRBJ2-5; weak D call: TRBD1 (5 bases). This TCR was recovered from a man aged 50 or older who received an inactivated influenza vaccine. The CDR3, as DNA: TGTGCCACCAGCTGGGGCGAGGAGACCCAGTACTTC. Translated: CATSWGEETQYF.